This paragraph covers one T cell receptor beta chain sequence. Its antigen is as yet unknown. This entry comes from a study of cytomegalovirus exposure and HLA in healthy donors. Study-wide results and caveats: A later analysis reportedly found fewer N-insertions in an Asian-associated ancestry cluster than the approximately 700-donor mean. Information on immune exposure was restricted to one variable (CMV serostatus). Specificity of a few CMV-associated chains for CMV antigens was verified in vitro.

The V gene lost 3 bases and the J gene lost 5 bases, with 13 bases spanning the gap. The CDR3 sequence is 14 residues long. Germline assignment: CDR1 SGHRS and CDR2 YFSETQ. PCR was performed using 60 Vbeta and 13 Jbeta primers. Method: immunoSEQ multiplex PCR; TCRdb's copy keeps in-frame clones and lacks some. The repertoire holds some 200,000 clones, with 75% to 85% as singletons. The chain is built from TRBV5-1 and TRBJ2-3; perhaps TRBD2 as D (5 bases). The origin of this receptor is a male donor in good health and CMV-seropositive. Material: PBMCs. The CDR3 DNA follows: TGCGCCAGCAGCTCGACGGGATTTCAAGATACGCAGTATTTT. Translated: CASSSTGFQDTQYF.